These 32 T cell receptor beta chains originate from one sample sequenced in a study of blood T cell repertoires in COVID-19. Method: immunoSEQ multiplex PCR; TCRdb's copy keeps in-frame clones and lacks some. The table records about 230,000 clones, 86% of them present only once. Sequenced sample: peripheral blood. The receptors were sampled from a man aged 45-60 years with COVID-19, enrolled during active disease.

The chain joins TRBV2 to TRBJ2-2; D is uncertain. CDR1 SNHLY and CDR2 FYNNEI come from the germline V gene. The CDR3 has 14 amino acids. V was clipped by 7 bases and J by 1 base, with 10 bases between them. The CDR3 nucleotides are TGTGCCAGCAATTACAAGAAGAACACCGGGGAGCTGTTTTTT. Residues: CASNYKKNTGELFF.

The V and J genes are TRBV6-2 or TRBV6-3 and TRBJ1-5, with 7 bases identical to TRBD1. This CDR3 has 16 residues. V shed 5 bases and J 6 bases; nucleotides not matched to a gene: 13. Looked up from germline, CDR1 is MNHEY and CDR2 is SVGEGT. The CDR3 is CASSPPTGTVSQPQHF. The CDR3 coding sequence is TGTGCCAGCAGTCCCCCGACAGGGACGGTAAGTCAGCCCCAGCATTTT.

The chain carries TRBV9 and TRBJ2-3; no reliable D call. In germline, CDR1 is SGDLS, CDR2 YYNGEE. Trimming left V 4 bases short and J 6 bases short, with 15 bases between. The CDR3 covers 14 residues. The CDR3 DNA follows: TGTGCCAGCAGCCCGCAGTGGGCCTCGGATACGCAGTATTTT. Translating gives CASSPQWASDTQYF.

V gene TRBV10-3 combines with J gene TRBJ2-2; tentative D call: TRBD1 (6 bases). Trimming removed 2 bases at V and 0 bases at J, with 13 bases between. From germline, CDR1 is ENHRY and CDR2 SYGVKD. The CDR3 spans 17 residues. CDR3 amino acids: CAISERGRQPNTGELFF. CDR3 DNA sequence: TGTGCCATCAGTGAGAGGGGGAGACAACCGAACACCGGGGAGCTGTTTTTT.

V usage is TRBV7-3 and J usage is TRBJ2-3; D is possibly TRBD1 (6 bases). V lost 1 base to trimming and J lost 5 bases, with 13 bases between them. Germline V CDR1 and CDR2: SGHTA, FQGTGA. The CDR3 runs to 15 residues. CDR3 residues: CASSLRGLGGDTQYF. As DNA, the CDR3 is TGTGCCAGCAGCTTAAGGGGGCTCGGTGGAGATACGCAGTATTTT.

The chain's CDR3 is CASSHGQGKAFF. The CDR3 DNA sequence: TGTGCCAGCAGCCACGGACAGGGTAAAGCTTTCTTT. The chain is built from TRBV14 and TRBJ1-1; 8 bases line up with TRBD1. CDR3 size: 12 residues. V shed 3 bases, J shed 9 bases, and the junction held 3 bases outside the gene matches. Germline CDR1 is SGHDN and CDR2 is FVKESK.

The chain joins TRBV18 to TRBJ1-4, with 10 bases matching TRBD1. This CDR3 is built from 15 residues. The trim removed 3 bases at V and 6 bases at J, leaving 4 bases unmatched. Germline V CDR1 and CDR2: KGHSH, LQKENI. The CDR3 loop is CASSPTGGAYEKLFF. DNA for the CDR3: TGTGCCAGCTCACCGACAGGGGGCGCGTATGAAAAACTGTTTTTT.

CDR3 sequence reads: CASSQLGFSYEQYF. The CDR3 DNA reads as TGTGCCAGCAGTCAACTCGGGTTCTCCTACGAGCAGTACTTC. This sequence joins TRBV2 and TRBJ2-7; no definite D call. The CDR3 length is 14 residues. The V end was cut by 5 bases, the J end by 0 bases, with 11 bases between. The germline V gene encodes CDR1 SNHLY and CDR2 FYNNEI.

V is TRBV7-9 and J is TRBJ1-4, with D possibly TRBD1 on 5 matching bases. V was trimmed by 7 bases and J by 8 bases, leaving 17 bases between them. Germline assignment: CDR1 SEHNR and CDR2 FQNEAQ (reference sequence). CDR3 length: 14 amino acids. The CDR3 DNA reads TGTGCCAGCACTCAAGGGGCAGGGAACGAAAAACTGTTTTTT. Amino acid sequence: CASTQGAGNEKLFF.

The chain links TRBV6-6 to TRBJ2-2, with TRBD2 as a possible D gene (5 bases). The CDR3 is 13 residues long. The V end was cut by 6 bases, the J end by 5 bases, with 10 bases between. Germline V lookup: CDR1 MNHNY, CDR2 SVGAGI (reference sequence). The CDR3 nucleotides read TGTGCCAGCAGCGCCCGGGGTACCGGGGAGCTGTTTTTT. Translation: CASSARGTGELFF.

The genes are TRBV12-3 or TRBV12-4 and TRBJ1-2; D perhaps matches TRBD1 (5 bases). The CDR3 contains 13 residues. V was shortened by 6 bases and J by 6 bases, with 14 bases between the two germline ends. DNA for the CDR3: TGTGCCAGCAGACCCTCGTGGGGGGATGGCTACACCTTC. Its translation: CASRPSWGDGYTF.

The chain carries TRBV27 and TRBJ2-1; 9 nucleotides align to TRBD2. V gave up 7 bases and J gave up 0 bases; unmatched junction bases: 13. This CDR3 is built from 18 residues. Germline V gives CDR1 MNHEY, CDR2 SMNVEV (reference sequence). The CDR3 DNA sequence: TGTGCCAGCAAACTCTTGGGCGTTAGCGGGAGCTCCTACAATGAGCAGTTCTTC. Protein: CASKLLGVSGSSYNEQFF.

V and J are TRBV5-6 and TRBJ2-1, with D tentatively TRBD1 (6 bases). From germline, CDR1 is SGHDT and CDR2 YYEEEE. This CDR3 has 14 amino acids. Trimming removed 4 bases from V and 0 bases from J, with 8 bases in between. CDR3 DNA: TGTGCCAGCAGCCAGGGGAGCTCCTACAATGAGCAGTTCTTC. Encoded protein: CASSQGSSYNEQFF.

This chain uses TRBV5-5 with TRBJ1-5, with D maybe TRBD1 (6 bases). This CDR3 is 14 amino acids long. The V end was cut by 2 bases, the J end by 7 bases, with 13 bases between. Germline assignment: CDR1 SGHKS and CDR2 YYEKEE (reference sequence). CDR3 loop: CASSLQGRGQPQHF. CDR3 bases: TGTGCCAGCAGCTTACAGGGTAGGGGCCAGCCCCAGCATTTT.

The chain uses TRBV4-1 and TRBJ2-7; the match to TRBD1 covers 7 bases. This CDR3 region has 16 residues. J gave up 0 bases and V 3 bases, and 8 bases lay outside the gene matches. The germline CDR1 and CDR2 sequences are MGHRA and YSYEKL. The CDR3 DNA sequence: TGCGCCAGCAGCCAGACCGACAGGGTGAGCTCCTACGAGCAGTACTTC. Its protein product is CASSQTDRVSSYEQYF.

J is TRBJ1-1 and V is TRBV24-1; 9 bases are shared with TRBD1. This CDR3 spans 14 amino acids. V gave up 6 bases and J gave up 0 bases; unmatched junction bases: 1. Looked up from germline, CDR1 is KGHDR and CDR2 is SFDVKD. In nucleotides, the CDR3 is TGTGCCACCAGTACAGGGGGCCTGAACACTGAAGCTTTCTTT. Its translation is CATSTGGLNTEAFF.

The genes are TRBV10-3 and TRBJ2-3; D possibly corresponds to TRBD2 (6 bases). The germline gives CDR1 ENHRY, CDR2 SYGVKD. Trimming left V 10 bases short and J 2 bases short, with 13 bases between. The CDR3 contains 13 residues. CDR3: CATRTGDTDTQYF. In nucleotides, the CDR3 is TGTGCCACTAGGACGGGAGACACAGATACGCAGTATTTT.

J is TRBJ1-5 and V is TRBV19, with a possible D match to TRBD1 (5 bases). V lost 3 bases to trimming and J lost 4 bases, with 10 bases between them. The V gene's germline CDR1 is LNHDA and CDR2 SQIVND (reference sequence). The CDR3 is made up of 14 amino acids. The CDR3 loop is CASSIPTENQPQHF. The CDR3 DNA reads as TGTGCCAGTAGTATCCCGACAGAAAATCAGCCCCAGCATTTT.

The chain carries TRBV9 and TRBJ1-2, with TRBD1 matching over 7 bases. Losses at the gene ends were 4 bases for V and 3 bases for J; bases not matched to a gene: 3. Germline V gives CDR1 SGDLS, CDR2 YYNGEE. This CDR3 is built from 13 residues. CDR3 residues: CASSPDRDYGYTF. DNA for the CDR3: TGTGCCAGCAGCCCCGACAGGGACTATGGCTACACCTTC.

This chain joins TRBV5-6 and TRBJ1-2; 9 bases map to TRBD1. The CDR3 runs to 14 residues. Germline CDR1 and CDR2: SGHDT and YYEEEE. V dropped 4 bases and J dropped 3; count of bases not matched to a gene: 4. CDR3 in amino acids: CASSSGQGYYGYTF. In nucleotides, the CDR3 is TGTGCCAGCAGCAGCGGACAGGGGTACTATGGCTACACCTTC.

CDR3: CASSLVGGGGSYEQYF. The CDR3 nucleotides read TGCGCCAGCAGCTTGGTAGGCGGAGGAGGCTCCTACGAGCAGTACTTC. This sequence joins TRBV5-1 and TRBJ2-7; the D gene is possibly TRBD2 (5 bases). V was cut by 0 bases and J by 0 bases, with 13 bases left in between. The CDR3 extends over 16 amino acids. Germline values: CDR1 SGHRS, CDR2 YFSETQ.

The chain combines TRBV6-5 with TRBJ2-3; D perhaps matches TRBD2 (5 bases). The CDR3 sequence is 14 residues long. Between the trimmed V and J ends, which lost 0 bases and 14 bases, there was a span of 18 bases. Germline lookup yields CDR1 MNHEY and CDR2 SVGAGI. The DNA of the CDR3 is TGTGCCAGCAGTTACTCCCCGACCGAAGCGGCTGCGTATTTT. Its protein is CASSYSPTEAAAYF.

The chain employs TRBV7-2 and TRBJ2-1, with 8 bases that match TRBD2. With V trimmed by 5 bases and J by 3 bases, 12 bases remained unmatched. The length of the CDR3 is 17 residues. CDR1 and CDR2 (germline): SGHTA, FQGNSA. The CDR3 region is CASSPSRGSGSYNEQFF. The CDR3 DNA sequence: TGTGCCAGCAGCCCCTCCCGAGGGAGCGGGAGCTACAATGAGCAGTTCTTC. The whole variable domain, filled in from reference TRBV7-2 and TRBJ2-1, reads GAGVSQSPSNKVTEKGKDVELRCDPISGHTALYWYRQSLGQGLEFLIYFQGNSAPDKSGLPSDRFSAERTGGSVSTLTIQRTQQEDSAVYLCASSPSRGSGSYNEQFFGPGTRLTVL.

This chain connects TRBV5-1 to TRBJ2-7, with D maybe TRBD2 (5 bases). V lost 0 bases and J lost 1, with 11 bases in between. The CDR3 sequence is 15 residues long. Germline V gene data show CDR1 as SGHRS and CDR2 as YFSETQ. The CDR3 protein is CASSLVLGESYEQYF. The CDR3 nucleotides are TGCGCCAGCAGCTTGGTTCTGGGAGAGTCCTACGAGCAGTACTTC. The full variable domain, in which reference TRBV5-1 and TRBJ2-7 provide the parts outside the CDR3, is KAGVTQTPRYLIKTRGQQVTLSCSPISGHRSVSWYQQTPGQGLQFLFEYFSETQRNKGNFPGRFSGRQFSNSRSEMNVSTLELGDSALYLCASSLVLGESYEQYFGPGTRLTVT.

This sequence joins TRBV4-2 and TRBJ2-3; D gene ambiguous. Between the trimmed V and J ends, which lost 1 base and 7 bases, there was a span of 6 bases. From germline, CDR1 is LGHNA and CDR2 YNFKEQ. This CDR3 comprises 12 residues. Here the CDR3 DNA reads TGTGCCAGCAGCCAAGGCGGTAATACGCAGTATTTT. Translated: CASSQGGNTQYF.

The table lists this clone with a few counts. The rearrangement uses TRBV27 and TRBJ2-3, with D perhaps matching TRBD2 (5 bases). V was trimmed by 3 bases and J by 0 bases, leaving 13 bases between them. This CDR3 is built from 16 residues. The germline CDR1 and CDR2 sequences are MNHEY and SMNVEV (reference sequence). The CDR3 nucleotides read TGTGCCAGCAGTTTCATCGAACGGGGAAGCACAGATACGCAGTATTTT. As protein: CASSFIERGSTDTQYF.

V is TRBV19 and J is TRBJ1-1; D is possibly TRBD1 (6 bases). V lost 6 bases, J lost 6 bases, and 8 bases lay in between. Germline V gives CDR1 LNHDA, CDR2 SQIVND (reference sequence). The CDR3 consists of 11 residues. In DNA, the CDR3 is TGTGCCAGTAGGGCAGGGGCTGAAGCTTTCTTT. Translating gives CASRAGAEAFF.

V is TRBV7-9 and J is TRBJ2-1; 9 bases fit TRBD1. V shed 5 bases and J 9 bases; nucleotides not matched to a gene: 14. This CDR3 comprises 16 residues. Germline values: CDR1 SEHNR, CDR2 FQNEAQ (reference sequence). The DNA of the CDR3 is TGTGCCAGCAGCCACCGTCGACAGGGGGTATTTGGTGAGCAGTTCTTC. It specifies CASSHRRQGVFGEQFF.

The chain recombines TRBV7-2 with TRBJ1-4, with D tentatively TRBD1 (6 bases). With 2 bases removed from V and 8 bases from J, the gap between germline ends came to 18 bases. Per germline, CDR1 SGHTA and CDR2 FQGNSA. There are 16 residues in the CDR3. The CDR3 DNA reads TGTGCCAGCAGCTTAAAGGCCGGACAGCCTTGGGAAAAACTGTTTTTT. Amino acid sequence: CASSLKAGQPWEKLFF. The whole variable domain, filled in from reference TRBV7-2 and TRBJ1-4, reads GAGVSQSPSNKVTEKGKDVELRCDPISGHTALYWYRQSLGQGLEFLIYFQGNSAPDKSGLPSDRFSAERTGGSVSTLTIQRTQQEDSAVYLCASSLKAGQPWEKLFFGSGTQLSVL.

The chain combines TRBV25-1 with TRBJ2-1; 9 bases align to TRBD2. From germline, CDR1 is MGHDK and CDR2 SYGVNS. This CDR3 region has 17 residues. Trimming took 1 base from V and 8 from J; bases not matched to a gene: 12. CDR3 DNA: TGTGCCAGCAGTGAATCCCGACTAGCGGCAAGGGGTCATGAGCAGTTCTTC. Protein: CASSESRLAARGHEQFF.

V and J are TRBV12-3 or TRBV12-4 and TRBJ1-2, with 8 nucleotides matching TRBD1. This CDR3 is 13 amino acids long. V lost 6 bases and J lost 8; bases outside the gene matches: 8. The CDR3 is CASRAGGAGGYTF. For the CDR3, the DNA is TGTGCCAGCAGGGCAGGGGGCGCTGGGGGCTACACCTTC.

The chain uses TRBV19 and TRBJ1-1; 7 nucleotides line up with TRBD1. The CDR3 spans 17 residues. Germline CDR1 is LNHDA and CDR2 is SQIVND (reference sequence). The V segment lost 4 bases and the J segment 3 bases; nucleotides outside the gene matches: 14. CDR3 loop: CASSTASFTGAYTEAFF. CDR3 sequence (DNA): TGTGCCAGTAGTACCGCCTCATTCACAGGGGCCTACACTGAAGCTTTCTTT.